Sequencing of this T cell receptor beta chain was carried out in a study of cytomegalovirus exposure and HLA in healthy donors. Vbeta (60) and Jbeta (13) primers were used in the PCR. The method was immunoSEQ multiplex PCR; TCRdb's version includes in-frame clones alone and lacks a portion of them. The repertoire holds about 83,000 clones, with roughly 80% as singletons. Trimming cost V 5 bases and J 5 bases; bases outside gene matches: 20. This CDR3 is built from 21 residues. In germline, CDR1 is SGDLS, CDR2 YYNGEE. The chain uses TRBV9 and TRBJ2-2; 14 bases are a match to TRBD2. Source material: PBMCs. The source is a woman aged 30 to 39 in good health and CMV-seronegative. CDR3 in amino acids: CASSLSLPGTSGSWATGELFF. CDR3 in DNA: TGTGCCAGCAGTCTAAGTCTACCCGGGACTAGCGGGAGTTGGGCAACCGGGGAGCTGTTTTTT.